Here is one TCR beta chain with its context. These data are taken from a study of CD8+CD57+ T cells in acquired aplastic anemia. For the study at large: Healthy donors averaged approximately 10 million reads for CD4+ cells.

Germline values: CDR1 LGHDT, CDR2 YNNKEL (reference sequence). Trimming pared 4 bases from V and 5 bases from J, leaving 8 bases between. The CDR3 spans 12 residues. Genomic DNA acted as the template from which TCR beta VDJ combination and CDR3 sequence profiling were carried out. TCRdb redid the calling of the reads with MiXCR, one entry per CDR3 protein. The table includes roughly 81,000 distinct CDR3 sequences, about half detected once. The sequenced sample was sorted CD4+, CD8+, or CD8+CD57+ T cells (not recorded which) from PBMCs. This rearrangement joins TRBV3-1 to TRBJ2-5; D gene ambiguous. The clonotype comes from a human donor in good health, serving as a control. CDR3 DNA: TGTGCCAGCAGCCCCCAACAGGAGACCCAGTACTTC. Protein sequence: CASSPQQETQYF.